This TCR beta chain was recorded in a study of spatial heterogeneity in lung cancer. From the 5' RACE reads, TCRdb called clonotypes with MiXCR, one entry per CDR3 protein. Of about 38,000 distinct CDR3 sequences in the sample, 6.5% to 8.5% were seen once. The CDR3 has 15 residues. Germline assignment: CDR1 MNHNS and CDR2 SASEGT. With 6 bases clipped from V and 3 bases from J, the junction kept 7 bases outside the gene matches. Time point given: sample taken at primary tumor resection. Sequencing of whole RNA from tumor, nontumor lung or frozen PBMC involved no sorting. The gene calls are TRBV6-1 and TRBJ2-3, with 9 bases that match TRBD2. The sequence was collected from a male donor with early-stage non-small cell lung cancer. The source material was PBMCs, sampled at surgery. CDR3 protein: CASRLSAGGTDTQYF. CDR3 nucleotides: TGTGCCAGCAGGCTTTCAGCGGGAGGTACAGATACGCAGTATTTT.